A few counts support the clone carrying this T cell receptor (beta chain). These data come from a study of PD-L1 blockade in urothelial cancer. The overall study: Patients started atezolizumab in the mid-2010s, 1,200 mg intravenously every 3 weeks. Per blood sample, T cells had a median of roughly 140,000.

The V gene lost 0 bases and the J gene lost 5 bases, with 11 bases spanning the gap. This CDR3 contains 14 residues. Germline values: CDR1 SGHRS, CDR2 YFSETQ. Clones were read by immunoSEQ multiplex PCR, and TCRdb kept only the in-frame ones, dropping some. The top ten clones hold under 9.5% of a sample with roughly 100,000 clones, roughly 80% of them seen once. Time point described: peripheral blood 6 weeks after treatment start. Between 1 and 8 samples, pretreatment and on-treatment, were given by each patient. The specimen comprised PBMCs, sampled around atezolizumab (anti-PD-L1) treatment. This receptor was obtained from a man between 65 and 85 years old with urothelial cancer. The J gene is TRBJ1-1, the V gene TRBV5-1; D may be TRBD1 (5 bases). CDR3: CASSLGGDGTEAFF. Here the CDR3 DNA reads TGCGCCAGCAGCTTGGGGGGGGATGGAACTGAAGCTTTCTTT. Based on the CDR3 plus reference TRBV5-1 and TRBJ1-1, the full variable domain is KAGVTQTPRYLIKTRGQQVTLSCSPISGHRSVSWYQQTPGQGLQFLFEYFSETQRNKGNFPGRFSGRQFSNSRSEMNVSTLELGDSALYLCASSLGGDGTEAFFGQGTRLTVV.